This T cell receptor beta chain was captured by sequencing in a study of response to subunit inactivated influenza vaccine. Study findings and constraints: After each seasonal influenza vaccination, few new T cells are recruited, the authors suggested.

About this clonotype: Its antigen remains unknown.

TCRdb reprocessed the RT-PCR reads with MiXCR, giving one entry per CDR3 protein. The table has 450,000 to 550,000 distinct CDR3 sequences, about 25% seen once. In germline, CDR1 is MGHRA, CDR2 YSYEKL. CDR3 size: 15 residues. The J segment lost 0 bases and the V segment lost 4 bases, leaving 4 bases of the junction unmatched. The chain recombines TRBV4-1 with TRBJ2-3, with 7 positions matching TRBD2. The TCR was taken from a man between 45 and 60 years old who received an inactivated influenza vaccine. The sample here was CD4+ T cells sorted from PBMCs, taken more than 4 days after vaccination. The CDR3 DNA follows: TGCGCCAGCAGCCCACGAGCGGGGAGCACAGATACGCAGTATTTT. Its translation is CASSPRAGSTDTQYF.